This T cell receptor beta chain came from a study of blood T cell repertoires in COVID-19. Study overall: The United States, Italy and Spain provided the acute and convalescent COVID-19 samples. In each case, the material was cDNA or gDNA derived from T cells, B-cell-depleted T cells, or PBMCs.

This CDR3 has 13 amino acids. The germline V gene has CDR1 SGHDN and CDR2 FVKESK. V dropped 1 base and J dropped 6 bases, with 8 bases sitting between them. Original methodology: Amplifying reference gene primers gave estimates of nucleated cell counts. Method: immunoSEQ multiplex PCR; TCRdb's copy keeps in-frame clones and lacks some. For V, J and clone size, that table is used; D and trimming come from the DNA. The sample carries 250,000 to 300,000 clones, approximately 85% recorded once. The specimen was peripheral blood. The sequence came from a middle-aged man with active or convalescent COVID-19. The rearrangement uses TRBV14 and TRBJ2-3; no clear D gene. The CDR3 here is CASSQAVVDTQYF. The CDR3 DNA sequence: TGTGCCAGCAGCCAAGCGGTAGTTGATACGCAGTATTTT.